This T cell receptor (beta chain) originates from a study of cytomegalovirus exposure and HLA in healthy donors. Notes on the study in general: Being productive about 87% or about 30% of the time was typical of most TCR beta V segments in an earlier analysis. HLA allele associations emerged for roughly 17,000 TCR beta sequences in a later analysis, at 0.05 false discovery rate. Rarity characterized most TCR sequences, yet some public TCRs appeared in many donors. In vitro checks showed that a few CMV-associated chains really do target CMV antigens.

The length of the CDR3 is 16 residues. Looked up from germline, CDR1 is SGDLS and CDR2 is YYNGEE. V lost 4 bases to trimming and J lost 0 bases; unmatched junction nucleotides: 7. This clone has just one count. Its antigen remains unidentified. It was with 60 Vbeta and 13 Jbeta primers that the PCR ran. Measured with immunoSEQ multiplex PCR; TCRdb has only the in-frame clones, and not every one. The sample gives 25,000 to 35,000 clones, roughly 44% of which show up once; just under 2% is in the top ten. The clonotype originates from a woman between 45 and 65 years old in good health and CMV-seronegative. V usage is TRBV9 and J usage is TRBJ1-3; 7 nucleotides agree with TRBD1. Sequenced material: PBMCs. The CDR3 here is CASSSRQGGSGNTIYF. As DNA, the CDR3 is TGTGCCAGCAGCTCGCGACAGGGCGGCTCTGGAAACACCATATATTTT.